The clone carrying this T cell receptor beta chain has ten or more counts. The sample belongs to a study of CD8 T cells in ankylosing spondylitis. TCRdb re-derived calls from the 5' RACE reads in MiXCR, one entry per CDR3 protein. The repertoire holds about 240,000 distinct CDR3 sequences, with over 9.5% as singletons. Per the germline V gene, CDR1 is SNHLY and CDR2 is FYNNEI. The CDR3 covers 16 residues. Trimming removed 7 bases from V and 1 base from J, with 19 bases in between. V and J are TRBV2 and TRBJ2-5; D uncertain. This TCR was sampled from a male donor with ankylosing spondylitis or in good health (not recorded which). Sequenced sample: blood, either unsorted or a sorted T cell fraction (not recorded which). This chain's CDR3 is CASNLYSGLRQETQYF. The DNA for the CDR3 is TGTGCCAGCAATCTTTACTCCGGTTTACGCCAAGAGACCCAGTACTTC.